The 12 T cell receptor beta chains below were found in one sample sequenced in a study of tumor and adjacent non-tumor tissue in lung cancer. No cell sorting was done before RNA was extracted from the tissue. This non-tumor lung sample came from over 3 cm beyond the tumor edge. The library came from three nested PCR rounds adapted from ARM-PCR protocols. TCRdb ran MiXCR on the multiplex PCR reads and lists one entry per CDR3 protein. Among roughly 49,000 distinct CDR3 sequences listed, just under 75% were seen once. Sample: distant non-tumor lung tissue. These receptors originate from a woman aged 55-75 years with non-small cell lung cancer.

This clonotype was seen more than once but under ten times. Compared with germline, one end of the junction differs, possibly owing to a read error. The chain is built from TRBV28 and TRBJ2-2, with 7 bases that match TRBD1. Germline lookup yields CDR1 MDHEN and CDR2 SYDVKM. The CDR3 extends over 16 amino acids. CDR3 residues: CVSSFAGQANTGELFF. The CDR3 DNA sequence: TGTGTCAGCAGTTTCGCCGGACAGGCGAACACCGGGGAGCTGTTTTTT.

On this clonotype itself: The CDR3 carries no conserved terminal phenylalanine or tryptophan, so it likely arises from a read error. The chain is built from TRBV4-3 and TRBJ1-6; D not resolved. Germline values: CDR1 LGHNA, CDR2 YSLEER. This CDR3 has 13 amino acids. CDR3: CVSSLQRDSPLHL. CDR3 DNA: TGCGTCAGCAGCCTTCAGAGGGATTCGCCCCTCCACCTT.

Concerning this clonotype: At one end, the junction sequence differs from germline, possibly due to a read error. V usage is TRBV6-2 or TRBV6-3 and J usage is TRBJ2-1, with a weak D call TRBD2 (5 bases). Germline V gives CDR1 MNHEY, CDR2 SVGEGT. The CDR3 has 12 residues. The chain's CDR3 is CASTEGYNEQSF. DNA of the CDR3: TGTGCCAGTACTGAGGGCTATAATGAGCAGTCCTTC.

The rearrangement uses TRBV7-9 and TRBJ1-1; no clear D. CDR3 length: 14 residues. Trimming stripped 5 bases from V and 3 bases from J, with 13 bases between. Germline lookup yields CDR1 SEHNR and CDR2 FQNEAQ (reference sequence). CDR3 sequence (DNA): TGTGCCAGCAGCCTGCTGGGTCAAGACACTGAAGCTTTCTTT. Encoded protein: CASSLLGQDTEAFF.

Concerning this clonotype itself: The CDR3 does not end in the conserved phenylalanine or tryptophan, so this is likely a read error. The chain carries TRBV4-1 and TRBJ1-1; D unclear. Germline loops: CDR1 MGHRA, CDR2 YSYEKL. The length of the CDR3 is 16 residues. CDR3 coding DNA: TGCACCAGCAGCCACCCGATGAGAAGGGCCGTAACTGAAGCTTTCCTT. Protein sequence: CTSSHPMRRAVTEAFL.

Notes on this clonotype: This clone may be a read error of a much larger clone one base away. In DNA form, the CDR3 reads TGTGCCAGCCCTAAAGAGGCCCAGTACTTC. Translated, it gives CASPKEAQYF. V and J are TRBV6-2 or TRBV6-3 and TRBJ2-5; no definite D call. Germline V gene sequence: CDR1 MNHEY, CDR2 SVGEGT. CDR3 length: 10 residues.

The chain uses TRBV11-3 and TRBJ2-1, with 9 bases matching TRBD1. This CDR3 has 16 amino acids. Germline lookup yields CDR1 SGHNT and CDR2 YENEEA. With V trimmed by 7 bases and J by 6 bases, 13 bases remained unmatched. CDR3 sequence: CASNSEGQGPVNEQFF. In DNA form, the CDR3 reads TGTGCCAGCAACTCGGAGGGACAGGGTCCGGTCAATGAGCAGTTCTTC.

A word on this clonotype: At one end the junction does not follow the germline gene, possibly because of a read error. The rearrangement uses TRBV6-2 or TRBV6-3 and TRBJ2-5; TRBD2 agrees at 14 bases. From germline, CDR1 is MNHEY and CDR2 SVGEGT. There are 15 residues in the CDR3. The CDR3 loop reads CASSYSTSGGETRYF. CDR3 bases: TGTGCCAGCAGTTACTCGACTAGCGGGGGGGAGACCCGGTACTTC.

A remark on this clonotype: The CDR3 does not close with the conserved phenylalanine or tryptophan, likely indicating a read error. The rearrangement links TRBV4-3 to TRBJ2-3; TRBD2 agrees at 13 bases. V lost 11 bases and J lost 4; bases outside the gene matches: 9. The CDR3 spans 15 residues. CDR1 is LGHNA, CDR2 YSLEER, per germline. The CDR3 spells CAGSQGTSGADTQYS. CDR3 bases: TGCGCCGGTAGCCAAGGGACTAGCGGGGCAGATACGCAGTATTCT.

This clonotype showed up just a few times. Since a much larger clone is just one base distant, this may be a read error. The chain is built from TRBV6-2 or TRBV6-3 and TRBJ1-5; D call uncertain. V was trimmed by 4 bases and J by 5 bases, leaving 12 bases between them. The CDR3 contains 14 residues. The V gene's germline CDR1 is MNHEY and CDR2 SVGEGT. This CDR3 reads CASSFGYADQPQHF. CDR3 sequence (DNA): TGTGCCAGCAGTTTCGGGTACGCCGATCAGCCCCAGCATTTT.

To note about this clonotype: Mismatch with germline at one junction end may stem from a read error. CDR3: CASSQAAREGTGELSF. DNA of the CDR3: TGTGCCAGTAGCCAAGCGGCGCGGGAGGGCACCGGGGAGCTGTCTTTT. The chain joins TRBV4-2 to TRBJ2-2; 9 bases map to TRBD2. The CDR3 covers 16 residues. Germline loops: CDR1 LGHNA, CDR2 YNFKEQ.

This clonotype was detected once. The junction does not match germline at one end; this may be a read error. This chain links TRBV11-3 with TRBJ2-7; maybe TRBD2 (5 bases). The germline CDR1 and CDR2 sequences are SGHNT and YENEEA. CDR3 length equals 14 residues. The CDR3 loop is CASCLDTGTNERYF. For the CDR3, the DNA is TGTGCCAGCTGCTTAGATACGGGAACCAACGAGCGGTACTTC.